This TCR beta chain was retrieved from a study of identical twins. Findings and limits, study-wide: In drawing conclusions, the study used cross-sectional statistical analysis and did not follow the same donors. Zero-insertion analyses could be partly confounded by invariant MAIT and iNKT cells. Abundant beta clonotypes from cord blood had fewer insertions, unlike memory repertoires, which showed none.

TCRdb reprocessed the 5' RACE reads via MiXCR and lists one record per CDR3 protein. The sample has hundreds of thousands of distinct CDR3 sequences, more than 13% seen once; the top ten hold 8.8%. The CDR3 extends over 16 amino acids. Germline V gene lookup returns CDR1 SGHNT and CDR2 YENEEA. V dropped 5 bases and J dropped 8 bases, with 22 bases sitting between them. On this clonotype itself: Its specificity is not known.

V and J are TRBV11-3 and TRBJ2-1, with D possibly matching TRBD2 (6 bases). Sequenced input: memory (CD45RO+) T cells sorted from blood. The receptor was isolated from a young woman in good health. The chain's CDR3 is CASSPNRDSVWYEQFF. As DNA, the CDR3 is TGTGCCAGCAGCCCGAATCGGGACTCTGTATGGTATGAGCAGTTCTTC.